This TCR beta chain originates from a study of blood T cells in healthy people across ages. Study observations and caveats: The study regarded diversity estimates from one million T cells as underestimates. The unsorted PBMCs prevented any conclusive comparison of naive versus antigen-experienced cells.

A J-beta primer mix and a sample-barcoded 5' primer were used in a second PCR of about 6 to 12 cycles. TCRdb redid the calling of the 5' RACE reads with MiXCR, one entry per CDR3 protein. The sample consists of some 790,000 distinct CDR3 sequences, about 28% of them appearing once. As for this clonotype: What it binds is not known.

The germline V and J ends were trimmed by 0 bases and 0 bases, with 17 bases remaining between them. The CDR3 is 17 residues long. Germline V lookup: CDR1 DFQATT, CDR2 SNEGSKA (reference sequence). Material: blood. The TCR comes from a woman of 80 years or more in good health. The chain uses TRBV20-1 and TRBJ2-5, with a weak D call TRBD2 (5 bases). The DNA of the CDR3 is TGCAGTGCTAGAGATAGGGCGGGCAGGCGCTACCAAGAGACCCAGTACTTC. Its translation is CSARDRAGRRYQETQYF.